This TCR beta chain was sequenced during a study of Ad26.COV2.S vaccination and SARS-CoV-2 variants. About the study: Donor got 5x10^10 or 1x10^11 viral particles of Ad26.COV2.S. Study conclusions and caveats: Recipients of either vaccine or placebo displayed similar breadth of non-spike TCRs. Substantial post-vaccination breadth of spike-specific CD8+ and CD4+ T cell responses was reported.

A remark on this clone: Its antigen is currently unknown.

Data came from immunoSEQ multiplex PCR; TCRdb stores just in-frame clones and leaves some out. This sample has about 680,000 clones, with 89% found just once. CDR3 length equals 13 residues. V lost 3 bases and J lost 2, with 7 bases in between. Germline V CDR1 and CDR2: SGHDN, FVKESK. Treatment meaning: roughly 19 received Ad26.COV2.S at low or high dose, single or two shots; a few received placebo; per-sample allocation not given. After the first vaccine or placebo injection, samples were drawn on day 63. The sample came from a Boston adult aged 18-55 years. The chain combines TRBV14 with TRBJ1-2; unclear D gene. The source of this sequence is a person aged 18-65 years who received the Ad26.COV2.S COVID-19 vaccine or a placebo. The sequenced sample was peripheral blood, obtained in a trial of Ad26.COV2.S vaccine versus placebo. CDR3 sequence reads: CASSHDPNYGYTF. CDR3 nucleotide sequence: TGTGCCAGCAGCCATGACCCCAACTATGGCTACACCTTC.